The source of this T cell receptor (beta chain) is a study of cytomegalovirus exposure and HLA in healthy donors. Profiled with immunoSEQ multiplex PCR; TCRdb holds only in-frame clones, not every one. Found here are roughly 180,000 clones, 86% of them singletons; the top ten hold 6.5% to 7.5%. Germline V lookup: CDR1 SGHRS, CDR2 YFSETQ. V was pared by 4 bases and J by 8 bases, with 3 bases of the junction left unmatched. The CDR3 has 13 residues. Sequenced sample: PBMCs. This TCR was sampled from a man younger than 45 in good health and CMV-seropositive. V is TRBV5-1 and J is TRBJ1-4; 9 bases line up with TRBD1. In DNA form, the CDR3 reads TGCGCCAGCAGCCTCGGGACAGGGGAAAAACTGTTTTTT. Residues: CASSLGTGEKLFF.